This T cell receptor (beta chain) was recovered during a study of human T cells and chemical hapten exposure. In the study overall: All through the roughly 24-week study, the scalp of each patient received diphenylcyclopropenone doses weekly.

Trimming at V came to 6 bases and at J to 8 bases, leaving 17 bases not matched to a gene. The CDR3 loop spans 18 amino acids. CDR1 is SEHNR and CDR2 is FQNEAQ in the germline V gene (reference sequence). Authors' methods: TCRs per sample had a median of approximately 98,000 and ranged from roughly 20,000 to 690,600. MiXCR, run by TCRdb on the RACE reads, gives a single entry per CDR3 protein. The V and J calls and clone size are TCRdb's, not the authors'. Altogether around 60,000 distinct CDR3 sequences are present, around 7% being singletons, with the ten largest covering around 1.6%. Described time point: pre-sensitization, week 0. Treatment defined: therapeutic diphenylcyclopropenone sensitization with weekly scalp DPC. The drawing of blood occurred before each patch test was applied. There are a few counts of this clonotype. What it binds is unknown. Study-wide results and limits: Counts of expanded TCRs (at PT1) showed a positive correlation with patch test score.

This sequence was found in a woman aged 30 to 39 with alopecia areata. Some clones in this sample may be carry-over from other donors' samples. The chain carries TRBV7-9 and TRBJ2-3; TRBD2 matches at 13 bases. This sample comprised whole blood, obtained in connection with sensitization to the hapten diphenylcyclopropenone (DPC). This CDR3 is CASSPRTSGGFKDSTQYF. DNA of the CDR3: TGTGCCAGCAGTCCACGGACTAGCGGGGGATTCAAGGATAGTACGCAGTATTTT.